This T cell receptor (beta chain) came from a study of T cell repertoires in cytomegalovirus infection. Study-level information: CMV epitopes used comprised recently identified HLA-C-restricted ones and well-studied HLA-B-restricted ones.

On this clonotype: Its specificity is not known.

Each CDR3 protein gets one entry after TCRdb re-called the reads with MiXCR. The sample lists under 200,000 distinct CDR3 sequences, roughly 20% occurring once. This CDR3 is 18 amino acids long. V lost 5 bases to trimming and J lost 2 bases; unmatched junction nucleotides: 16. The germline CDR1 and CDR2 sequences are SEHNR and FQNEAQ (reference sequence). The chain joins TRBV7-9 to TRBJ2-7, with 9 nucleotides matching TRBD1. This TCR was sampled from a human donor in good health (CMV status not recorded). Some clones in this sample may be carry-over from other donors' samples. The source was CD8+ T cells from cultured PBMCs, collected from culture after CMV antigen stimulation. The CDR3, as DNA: TGTGCCAGCAGCCCCCGTTCGGGACAGGGTGAATACACCTACGAGCAGTACTTC. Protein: CASSPRSGQGEYTYEQYF.